Listed below are T cell receptor beta chains from one sample, sequenced in a study of OX40 agonist ivuxolimab in advanced cancers. Assay: immunoSEQ multiplex PCR; the TCRdb copy retains only in-frame clones and omits some. The data show 95,000 to 150,000 clones, 93% seen once. This sample comprised CD4+ or CD8+ T cells sorted from blood, obtained in a trial of the OX40 agonist ivuxolimab. The receptors stem from an adult with an advanced solid tumor such as melanoma, head and neck, liver or kidney cancer. The conserved cysteine and the conserved F or W are not part of the CDR3 here.

v_gene	j_gene	CDR3aa
TRBV7-9	TRBJ2-7	ASSLGQYYEQY
TRBV7-2	TRBJ2-1	ASSIRGYEQF
TRBV6-5	TRBJ1-5	ASSQQVGQPQH
TRBV29-1	TRBJ1-1	SVEEAPGVNTEAF
TRBV14	TRBJ1-2	ASSQDLSHGGGYT
TRBV7-6	TRBJ1-2	ASSLGQGSGYGYT
TRBV7-3	TRBJ1-5	ASSDRTGPQH
TRBV4-2	TRBJ2-1	ASSRETNEQF
TRBV28	TRBJ2-2	ASSRTGTGSGELF
TRBV14	TRBJ1-1	ASSQDNVNTEAF
TRBV6-1	TRBJ1-2	ASSVRSHLGGYT
TRBV9	TRBJ1-1	ASPTSPTPFTEAF
TRBV7-3	TRBJ1-2	ASSHGGPHPGYGYT
TRBV18	TRBJ1-5	ASSEIQQHSNQPQH
TRBV7-2	TRBJ2-1	ASRGRTYNEQF